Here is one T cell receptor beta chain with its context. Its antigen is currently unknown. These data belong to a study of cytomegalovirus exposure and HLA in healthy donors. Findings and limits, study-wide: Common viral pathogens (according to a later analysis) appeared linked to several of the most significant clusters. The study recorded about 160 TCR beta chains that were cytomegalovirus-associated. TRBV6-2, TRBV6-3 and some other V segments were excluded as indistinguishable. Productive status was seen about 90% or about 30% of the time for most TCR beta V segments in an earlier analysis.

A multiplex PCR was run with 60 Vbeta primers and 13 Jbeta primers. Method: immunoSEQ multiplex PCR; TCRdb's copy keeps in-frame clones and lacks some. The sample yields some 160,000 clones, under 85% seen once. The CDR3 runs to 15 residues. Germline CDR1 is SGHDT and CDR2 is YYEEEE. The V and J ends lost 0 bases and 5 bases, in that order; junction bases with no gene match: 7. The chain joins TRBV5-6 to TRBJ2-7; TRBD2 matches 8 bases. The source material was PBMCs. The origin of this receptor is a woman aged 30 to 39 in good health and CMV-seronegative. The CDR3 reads CASSLAMREEHEQYF. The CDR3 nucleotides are TGTGCCAGCAGCTTGGCCATGCGGGAGGAACACGAGCAGTACTTC. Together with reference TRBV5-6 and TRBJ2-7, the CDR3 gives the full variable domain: DAGVTQSPTHLIKTRGQQVTLRCSPKSGHDTVSWYQQALGQGPQFIFQYYEEEERQRGNFPDRFSGHQFPNYSSELNVNALLLGDSALYLCASSLAMREEHEQYFGPGTRLTVT.